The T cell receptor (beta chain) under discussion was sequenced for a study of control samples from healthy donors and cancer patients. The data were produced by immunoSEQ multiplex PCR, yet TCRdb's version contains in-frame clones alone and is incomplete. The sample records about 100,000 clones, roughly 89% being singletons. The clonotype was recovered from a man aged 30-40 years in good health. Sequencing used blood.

This chain's CDR3 is CASSREQGAEAFF. CDR3 coding DNA: TGTGCCAGCAGCCGCGAACAGGGGGCTGAAGCTTTCTTT. The chain is built from TRBV7-9 and TRBJ1-1; 8 bases line up with TRBD1. CDR1 and CDR2 (germline): SEHNR, FQNEAQ (reference sequence). V shed 5 bases, J shed 6 bases, and the junction held 5 bases outside the gene matches. The CDR3 covers 13 residues.